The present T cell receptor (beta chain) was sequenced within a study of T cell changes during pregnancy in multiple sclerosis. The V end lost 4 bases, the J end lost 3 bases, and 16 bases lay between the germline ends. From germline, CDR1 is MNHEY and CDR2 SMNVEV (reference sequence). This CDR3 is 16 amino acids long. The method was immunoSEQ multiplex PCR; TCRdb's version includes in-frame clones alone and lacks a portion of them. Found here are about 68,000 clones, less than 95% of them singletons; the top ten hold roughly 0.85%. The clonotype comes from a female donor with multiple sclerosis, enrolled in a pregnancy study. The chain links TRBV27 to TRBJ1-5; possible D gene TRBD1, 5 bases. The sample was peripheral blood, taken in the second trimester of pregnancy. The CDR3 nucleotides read TGTGCCAGCAGTTCCCTGCGGGGGAGCTTCAATCAGCCCCAGCATTTT. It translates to CASSSLRGSFNQPQHF.